This T cell receptor beta chain stems from a study of OX40 agonist ivuxolimab in advanced cancers. Study information: Patients were treated with ivuxolimab, an agonistic anti-OX40 (CD134) antibody. Hepatocellular carcinoma, melanoma, renal cell or head and neck cancer occurred in dose-escalation patients.

With 3 bases clipped from V and 6 bases from J, the junction kept 9 bases outside the gene matches. The CDR3 spans 15 residues. The germline gives CDR1 MDHEN, CDR2 SYDVKM. Overall study findings and caveats: Mean expanded clone counts were higher in CD8+ than CD4+ T cells.

Comment on this clone: No antigen is known for it.

The data were produced by immunoSEQ multiplex PCR, yet TCRdb's version contains in-frame clones alone and is incomplete. The sample has more than 9,000 clones; less than 80% are singletons. The gene calls are TRBV28 and TRBJ2-7; 9 bases line up with TRBD1. The specimen comprised CD4+ or CD8+ T cells sorted from blood, sampled in a trial of the OX40 agonist ivuxolimab. The clonotype was recovered from an adult with an advanced solid tumor such as melanoma, head and neck, liver or kidney cancer. The CDR3 sequence is CASSFFADRGSEQYF. For the CDR3, the DNA is TGTGCCAGCAGTTTTTTTGCGGACAGGGGTAGCGAGCAGTACTTC.